This TCR beta chain was observed in a study of control samples from healthy donors and cancer patients. The assay was immunoSEQ multiplex PCR, and TCRdb's table has in-frame clones only and misses some. The sample has about 160,000 clones, 94% seen once; the top ten hold around 15%. Sequenced input: PBMCs. The sequence was collected from a man in his 60s with colorectal cancer.

In nucleotides, the CDR3 is TGTGCCAGCAGCTCCCTCGGAGATACGCAGTATTTT. Residues: CASSSLGDTQYF. This chain uses TRBV3-1 (or the pseudogene TRBV3-2) with TRBJ2-3; no definite D call. Per the germline V gene, CDR1 is LGHDT and CDR2 is YNNKEL (reference sequence). This CDR3 comprises 12 residues. V was pared by 5 bases and J by 5 bases, with 8 bases between.